The T cell receptor (beta chain) under discussion was sequenced for a study of CD8 T cells in Susac syndrome. RNA in amounts of roughly 0.5 to 1 ug was reverse transcribed with random hexamers. TCRdb recomputed calls from the immunoSEQ multiplex PCR reads with MiXCR, one row per CDR3 protein. Here the sample spans about 150,000 distinct CDR3 sequences, 95% being singletons. Trimming pared 5 bases from V and 10 bases from J, leaving 11 bases between. CDR3 length equals 12 residues. FACS was used to enrich TEMRA cells, whereas the CD8+ and CD4+ T cells were obtained by negative isolation. The TCR comes from a human donor with Susac syndrome. Sequenced: CD4+ T cells from PBMCs. The chain recombines TRBV12-3 or TRBV12-4 with TRBJ1-4; possibly TRBD1 for D (5 bases). CDR3 in amino acids: CASSRGSRKLFF. The CDR3 coding sequence is TGTGCCAGCAGTCGGGGGAGTCGAAAACTGTTTTTT.